Presented here are 5 T cell receptor beta chains from one specimen sequenced in a study of blood T cell repertoires in COVID-19. The data were produced by immunoSEQ multiplex PCR, yet TCRdb's version contains in-frame clones alone and is incomplete. Among fewer than 200,000 clones listed, 82% were seen once. Sample: peripheral blood. Every receptor here comes from a woman in her fifties or sixties with COVID-19, enrolled during active disease.

The rearrangement links TRBV7-8 to TRBJ2-7; TRBD2 is a possible D gene (5 bases). This CDR3 contains 15 residues. The V gene lost 0 bases and the J gene lost 4 bases, with 13 bases spanning the gap. The germline V gene encodes CDR1 SGHVS and CDR2 FQNEAQ. Written as DNA, the CDR3 is TGTGCCAGCAGCTTAGCCGAGGGCTTGATTTACGAGCAGTACTTC. Translation: CASSLAEGLIYEQYF. The variable domain in full, with the rest retrieved from reference TRBV7-8 and TRBJ2-7, is GAGVSQSPRYKVAKRGQDVALRCDPISGHVSLFWYQQALGQGPEFLTYFQNEAQLDKSGLPSDRFFAERPEGSVSTLKIQRTQQEDSAVYLCASSLAEGLIYEQYFGPGTRLTVT.

CDR3 sequence reads: CASSMGQGFPYEQYF. The CDR3 region has the DNA TGTGCCAGTAGTATGGGTCAGGGGTTCCCCTACGAGCAGTACTTC. This sequence joins TRBV19 and TRBJ2-7; D possibly corresponds to TRBD1 (6 bases). Germline V CDR1 and CDR2: LNHDA, SQIVND (reference sequence). V gave up 3 bases and J gave up 2 bases, with 14 bases separating them. The CDR3 is 15 residues long.

This rearrangement joins TRBV28 to TRBJ1-5, with 9 bases that match TRBD1. Losses at the gene ends were 5 bases for V and 5 bases for J; bases not matched to a gene: 10. The germline V gene has CDR1 MDHEN and CDR2 SYDVKM. The CDR3 is 16 amino acids. The CDR3 sequence: CASSPLGQGLDQPQHF. Here the CDR3 DNA reads TGTGCCAGCAGTCCCTTGGGACAGGGCCTCGATCAGCCCCAGCATTTT.

The chain has TRBV7-2 and TRBJ2-7; D may be TRBD2 (5 bases). Germline CDR1 and CDR2: SGHTA and FQGNSA. Trimming stripped 2 bases from V and 6 bases from J, with 20 bases between. CDR3 size: 16 residues. The CDR3 spells CASSLRTLGLAPEQYF. CDR3 sequence (DNA): TGTGCCAGCAGCTTAAGAACACTAGGGCTGGCTCCCGAGCAGTACTTC.

This clone appeared once. This rearrangement joins TRBV6-2 or TRBV6-3 to TRBJ2-1; D perhaps matches TRBD1 (6 bases). The V gene's germline CDR1 is MNHEY and CDR2 SVGEGT. Trimming cost V 2 bases and J 8 bases, with 19 bases left between them. The CDR3 has 16 residues. For the CDR3, the DNA is TGTGCCAGCAGTTACGGGCCGGGACACCAAGGGGATGAGCAGTTCTTC. This sequence encodes CASSYGPGHQGDEQFF.